Detailed here is one T cell receptor (beta chain). The sample is drawn from a study of Ad26.COV2.S vaccination and SARS-CoV-2 variants. The CDR3 sequence is 16 residues long. The ends were cut back, 3 bases at V and 8 bases at J, with 19 bases in the middle. Germline values: CDR1 SEHNR, CDR2 FQNEAQ (reference sequence). The treatment: some 20 received Ad26.COV2.S at low or high dose, single or two shots; 5 received placebo; per-sample allocation not given. Specimen acquisition occurred on day 63 following the initial vaccine or placebo injection. Adults aged 18-55 years in Boston included the donor. The table came from immunoSEQ multiplex PCR; TCRdb's copy has only in-frame clones and leaves some out. The data hold a few hundred thousand clones, with about 91% observed a single time.

The sequencing here drew on peripheral blood, taken in a trial of Ad26.COV2.S vaccine versus placebo. The chain employs TRBV7-9 and TRBJ1-4; D gene uncertain. The clonotype comes from a person between 18 and 65 years old who received the Ad26.COV2.S COVID-19 vaccine or a placebo. CDR3 coding DNA: TGTGCCAGCAGCTTTTTTGCCCTCGGAGTGGAGGAAAAACTGTTTTTT. Protein product: CASSFFALGVEEKLFF.